This T cell receptor beta chain was identified in a study of blood T cell repertoires in COVID-19. Whole-study context: Sources were T cells, B-cell-depleted T cells, or PBMCs; the material itself was cDNA or gDNA.

Cohorts were determined from participant-reported clinical history. Germline CDR1 MNHEY, CDR2 SMNVEV (reference sequence). Trimming removed 8 bases from V and 7 bases from J; junction bases left unmatched: 6. The CDR3 has 13 residues. Profiled with immunoSEQ multiplex PCR; TCRdb holds only in-frame clones, not every one. The sample lists roughly 160,000 clones, more than 65% occurring once. What was sequenced was PBMCs or T cells enriched from blood (not recorded which). This TCR was sampled from a man over 45 who had recovered from COVID-19. This chain joins TRBV27 and TRBJ1-4, with 8 bases lining up with TRBD1. CDR3 nucleotide sequence: TGTGCCAGCGGCCGGGACAGGACTGAAAAACTGTTTTTT. Translation gives CASGRDRTEKLFF.